Listed below are T cell receptor beta chains from one sample, sequenced in a study of blood T cell repertoires in COVID-19. Assay: immunoSEQ multiplex PCR; the TCRdb copy retains only in-frame clones and omits some. Of roughly 380,000 clones in the sample, approximately 90% are singletons; the top ten hold about 3.9%. Sequencing was performed on peripheral blood. Every receptor here comes from an older woman with COVID-19, enrolled during active disease. Both conserved end residues are trimmed from each CDR3.

13,TRBJ2-7,TRBV7-3,ASSLTGHSTAEQY
11,TRBJ2-5,TRBV3-1/TRBV3-2,ASSAAGSETQY
13,TRBJ2-2,TRBV5-1,ASSATSSNTGELF
11,TRBJ1-2,TRBV28,ASSGGTNYGYT
11,TRBJ1-3,TRBV5-1,ASSRDSRNTIY
13,TRBJ1-5,TRBV5-1,ASSLATGGGQPQH
13,TRBJ1-5,TRBV27,ASSPRTGVSQPQH
11,TRBJ1-5,TRBV6-6,ASVLQGYQPQH
13,TRBJ1-5,TRBV24-1,ATSDPQGEFKPQH
11,TRBJ1-5,TRBV5-8,ASNGQGGQPQH
12,TRBJ1-5,TRBV15,ATSRGGFNQPQH
12,TRBJ1-5,TRBV2,ASNDRGNNQPQH
13,TRBJ1-6,TRBV7-8,ASSLGYRGRSPLH
11,TRBJ1-6,TRBV6-5,ASKRDHNSPLH
12,TRBJ1-6,TRBV6-7,ASSYSSRYSPLH
14,TRBJ1-2,TRBV5-6,ASRRQGALANYGYT